The clone carrying this T cell receptor beta chain was seen at least ten times. The entry originates in a study of T-cell reconstitution after alpha-beta-depleted transplantation in children. This CDR3 comprises 17 residues. Germline lookup yields CDR1 SGHRS and CDR2 YFSETQ. V gave up 4 bases and J gave up 9 bases; unmatched junction bases: 18. Unique molecular identifiers were used in preparing the TCRbeta library. From the PCR reads, TCRdb called clonotypes with MiXCR, one entry per CDR3 protein. The table shows about 480,000 distinct CDR3 sequences, with around 13% occurring only once. The TCR originated in a human donor who donated a stem cell graft to a child with combined immunodeficiency. The chain employs TRBV5-1 and TRBJ2-1, with 8 bases matching TRBD1. The sample was PBMCs from the stem cell graft donor, taken from the stem cell graft. The chain's CDR3 is CASSEVEPGQAKAEQFF. CDR3 in DNA: TGCGCCAGCAGCGAAGTAGAACCGGGACAGGCAAAAGCTGAGCAGTTCTTC.